A selection of T cell receptor beta chains follows, all from one sample in a study of CD8 T cells in ankylosing spondylitis. MiXCR, applied by TCRdb to the 5' RACE reads, yields one record per CDR3 protein. The repertoire has 400,000 to 450,000 distinct CDR3 sequences, 17% of them found once; the top ten carry approximately 1%. Sequences were obtained from blood, either unsorted or a sorted T cell fraction (not recorded which). These receptor sequences come from a male donor with ankylosing spondylitis. Each CDR3 is given with its conserved first and last residue. The D gene is left open where the match is weak. A clone size is listed for some rows: how often the clone was seen (once, few, many), or a class if it is expanded.

abundance	d_gene	v_gene	j_gene	CDR3aa	CDR3nt
NA	NA	TRBV3-1	TRBJ2-3	CASSLSHGQSNTQYF	TGTGCCAGCAGCCTCTCGCATGGACAGTCGAATACGCAGTATTTT
many	NA	TRBV25-1	TRBJ1-1	CASNGQMNTEAFF	TGTGCCAGCAACGGACAGATGAACACTGAAGCTTTCTTT
few	NA	TRBV20-1	TRBJ2-3	CSARATRGSQFTDTQYF	TGCAGTGCTAGAGCTACAAGGGGCAGTCAATTCACAGATACGCAGTATTTT
few	NA	TRBV12-3/TRBV12-4	TRBJ1-6	CASSFAQGGNSPLHF	TGTGCCAGCAGTTTTGCACAGGGAGGTAATTCACCCCTCCACTTT
few	TRBD1	TRBV11-1	TRBJ1-1	CASRRTGQMNTEAFF	TGTGCCAGCAGACGTACGGGACAGATGAACACTGAAGCTTTCTTT
few	TRBD2	TRBV11-2	TRBJ2-5	CASSLPWTSGGPPQETQYF	TGTGCCAGCAGCTTACCTTGGACTAGCGGGGGGCCCCCCCAAGAGACCCAGTACTTC
NA	NA	TRBV28	TRBJ2-3	CASADRYGGSTDTQYF	TGTGCCAGCGCCGACCGATATGGGGGTAGCACAGATACGCAGTATTTT
few	TRBD2	TRBV25-1	TRBJ2-5	CASSEVAGYQEETQYF	TGTGCCAGCAGTGAAGTAGCGGGGTATCAAGAAGAGACCCAGTACTTC
few	TRBD2	TRBV10-3	TRBJ2-1	CAISERIAGENEQFF	TGTGCCATCAGTGAGAGAATAGCGGGAGAAAATGAGCAGTTCTTC
NA	NA	TRBV16	TRBJ2-5	CASSQGDTRKYF	TGTGCCAGCAGCCAAGGGGACACCAGAAAGTACTTC
few	TRBD1	TRBV10-3	TRBJ1-5	CAISNLDRGDSNQPQHF	TGTGCCATCAGTAACCTGGACAGGGGAGATAGCAATCAGCCCCAGCATTTT
few	TRBD2	TRBV20-1	TRBJ2-2	CSARPLAGVITGELFF	TGCAGTGCTAGGCCCCTAGCGGGAGTAATCACCGGGGAGCTGTTTTTT
NA	NA	TRBV30	TRBJ1-1	CAWSVLWGRGEAFF	TGTGCCTGGAGTGTACTCTGGGGTAGGGGTGAAGCTTTCTTT